What follows are 11 T cell receptor beta chains derived from one specimen sequenced in a study of cytomegalovirus exposure and HLA in healthy donors (dated by TCRdb to about 2017). The method behind the library was the immunoSEQ multiplex PCR assay. Here the immuneACCESS table is served through TCRdb, limited to in-frame sequences with V and J called. Missing clones are a known gap in these copies; in checked studies unresolved V genes cover under half, and the rest lacks a known reason. This sample has 130,000 to 150,000 clones in its table, and about 88% of those were observed once. The leading ten clones occupy 3.3% of the sample. Sequencing was performed on PBMCs. These receptors were collected from a young woman in good health and CMV-seropositive.

The CDR3 nucleotides are TGTGCCAGCAGCTGCCAGGGGGCGTTTCAGGTAAACACCATATATTTT. Translated, it gives CASSCQGAFQVNTIYF. The chain couples TRBV7-6 to TRBJ1-3; 8 bases match TRBD1. V was pared by 4 bases and J by 6 bases, with 11 bases of the junction left unmatched. There are 16 residues in the CDR3. CDR1 is SGHVS and CDR2 is FNYEAQ in the germline V gene.

This chain uses TRBV28 with TRBJ2-1; D may be TRBD2 (5 bases). The CDR3 spans 14 residues. The germline V gene has CDR1 MDHEN and CDR2 SYDVKM. V was shortened by 5 bases and J by 11 bases, with 19 bases between the two germline ends. CDR3: CASSPPPPRVQQFF. CDR3 sequence (DNA): TGTGCCAGCAGTCCCCCTCCGCCGCGGGTTCAGCAGTTCTTC.

The chain joins TRBV19 to TRBJ2-2; tentative D call: TRBD2 (6 bases). The V end was cut by 6 bases, the J end by 2 bases, with 10 bases between. Germline V gene lookup returns CDR1 LNHDA and CDR2 SQIVND (reference sequence). The CDR3 covers 14 residues. Here the CDR3 reads CASRISGNTGELFF. Here the CDR3 DNA reads TGTGCCAGTAGAATTAGCGGAAACACCGGGGAGCTGTTTTTT.

The CDR3 reads CASRVGQGRTEAFF. As DNA, the CDR3 is TGCGCCAGCAGAGTGGGACAGGGGAGGACTGAAGCTTTCTTT. This rearrangement joins TRBV5-1 to TRBJ1-1; TRBD1 agrees at 10 bases. The V segment lost 5 bases and the J segment 5 bases; nucleotides outside the gene matches: 6. The CDR3 is 14 residues long. The germline gives CDR1 SGHRS, CDR2 YFSETQ.

The chain links TRBV7-9 to TRBJ1-2; D unresolved. V was cut by 2 bases and J by 6 bases, with 16 bases left in between. Germline CDR1 SEHNR, CDR2 FQNEAQ (reference sequence). This CDR3 spans 15 amino acids. Here the CDR3 reads CASSLSGFSTDGYTF. As DNA, the CDR3 is TGTGCCAGCAGCTTATCGGGGTTCTCGACCGATGGCTACACCTTC.

The chain joins TRBV12-5 to TRBJ2-6, with D possibly matching TRBD1 (5 bases). CDR1 is LGHNT and CDR2 is FRNRAP in the germline V gene. The V and J ends lost 1 base and 4 bases respectively, with 11 bases between them. The CDR3 has 16 residues. The CDR3 spells CASGLGTGRGANVLTF. The DNA for the CDR3 is TGTGCTAGTGGTTTGGGAACAGGTCGAGGGGCCAACGTCCTGACTTTC.

V and J are TRBV14 and TRBJ1-1; D not resolved. The CDR3 is made up of 14 amino acids. Trimming left V 1 base short and J 0 bases short, with 6 bases between. Germline values: CDR1 SGHDN, CDR2 FVKESK. CDR3 in amino acids: CASSQGRMNTEAFF. The CDR3 region has the DNA TGTGCCAGCAGCCAAGGGAGGATGAACACTGAAGCTTTCTTT. Based on the CDR3 plus reference TRBV14 and TRBJ1-1, the full variable domain is EAGVTQFPSHSVIEKGQTVTLRCDPISGHDNLYWYRRVMGKEIKFLLHFVKESKQDESGMPNNRFLAERTGGTYSTLKVQPAELEDSGVYFCASSQGRMNTEAFFGQGTRLTVV.

CDR3 loop: CASSRGQGRTEAFF. The CDR3 nucleotides read TGTGCCAGCAGCCGTGGACAGGGGAGGACTGAAGCTTTCTTT. This sequence joins TRBV28 and TRBJ1-1, with 9 bases identical to TRBD1. The junction had 7 bases not matched to a gene; V was cut back by 6 bases and J by 5 bases. The germline V gene has CDR1 MDHEN and CDR2 SYDVKM. This CDR3 is 14 amino acids long.

The chain links TRBV30 to TRBJ1-1, with 7 bases matching TRBD1. CDR1 is GTSNPN, CDR2 SVGIG, per germline (reference sequence). The CDR3 is 14 amino acids. The trim removed 1 base at V and 10 bases at J, leaving 12 bases unmatched. The CDR3 region has the DNA TGTGCCTGGAGTGCCCAGGGGGTCAGGGAGAGAGCTTTCTTT. As protein: CAWSAQGVRERAFF.

This sequence joins TRBV29-1 and TRBJ2-1; perhaps TRBD1 as D (6 bases). The CDR3 covers 12 residues. In germline, CDR1 is SQVTM, CDR2 ANQGSEA. Trimming removed 5 bases at V and 4 bases at J, with 9 bases between. The CDR3 coding sequence is TGCAGCGTTTTGGGGGCTTACAATGAGCAGTTCTTC. Translated: CSVLGAYNEQFF.

The sample holds one count of this clone. The chain recombines TRBV5-4 with TRBJ1-2; D is uncertain. V lost 0 bases and J 13 bases, leaving 16 bases between the germline ends. Germline values: CDR1 SGHNT, CDR2 YYREEE (reference sequence). This CDR3 comprises 13 residues. CDR3 in DNA: TGTGCCAGCAGCTTGGTCGGACCGGGGTATCTCACCTTC. It encodes CASSLVGPGYLTF.